This TCR beta chain was sequenced in a study of cytomegalovirus exposure and HLA in healthy donors. Study findings and constraints: In a later analysis, productive TCRs from donors in an Asian-associated ancestry cluster reportedly carried fewer N-insertions than the cohort mean. For most TCR beta V segments, an earlier analysis put the productive rate at about 90% or about 30% of the time. Using the classifier, cytomegalovirus status was reportedly diagnosed with high specificity and sensitivity. A later analysis found most CMV-associated TCR beta chains apparently HLA-restricted.

A remark on this clone: Its antigen is not identified.

Primers for the PCR totalled 60 Vbeta and 13 Jbeta. This table comes from immunoSEQ multiplex PCR, and its TCRdb copy is limited to in-frame clones, with some not included. The sample has 100,000 to 150,000 clones, about 79% seen once; the top ten hold 1.9%. Material: PBMCs. This clonotype was obtained from a man aged 50 or older in good health and CMV-seronegative.

Here the CDR3 DNA reads TGTGCCAGCAGCTCATATCTATACGACATTACCACAGATACGCAGTATTTT. Its translation: CASSSYLYDITTDTQYF. V usage is TRBV11-1 and J usage is TRBJ2-3; the D is unclear. Germline V gene lookup returns CDR1 SGHAT and CDR2 FQDESV (reference sequence). The CDR3 is made up of 17 amino acids. V was pared by 4 bases and J by 2 bases, with 19 bases between.